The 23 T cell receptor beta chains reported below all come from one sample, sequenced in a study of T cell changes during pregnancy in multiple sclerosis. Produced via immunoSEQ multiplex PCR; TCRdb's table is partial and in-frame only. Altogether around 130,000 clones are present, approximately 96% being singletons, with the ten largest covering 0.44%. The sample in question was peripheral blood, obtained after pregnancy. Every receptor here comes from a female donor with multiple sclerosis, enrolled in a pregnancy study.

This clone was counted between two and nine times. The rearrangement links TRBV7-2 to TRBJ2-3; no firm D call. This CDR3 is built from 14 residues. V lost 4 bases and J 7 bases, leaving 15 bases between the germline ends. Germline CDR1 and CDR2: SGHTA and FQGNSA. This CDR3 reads CASSSRGRLNTQYF. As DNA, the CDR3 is TGTGCCAGCAGCTCCAGAGGCCGACTTAATACGCAGTATTTT. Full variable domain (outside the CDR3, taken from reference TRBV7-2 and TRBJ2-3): GAGVSQSPSNKVTEKGKDVELRCDPISGHTALYWYRQSLGQGLEFLIYFQGNSAPDKSGLPSDRFSAERTGGSVSTLTIQRTQQEDSAVYLCASSSRGRLNTQYFGPGTRLTVL.

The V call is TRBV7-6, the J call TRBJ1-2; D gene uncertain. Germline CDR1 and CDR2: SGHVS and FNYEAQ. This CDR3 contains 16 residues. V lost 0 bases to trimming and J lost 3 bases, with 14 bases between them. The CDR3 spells CASSLAQSMWHYGYTF. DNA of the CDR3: TGTGCCAGCAGCTTAGCGCAAAGTATGTGGCACTATGGCTACACCTTC.

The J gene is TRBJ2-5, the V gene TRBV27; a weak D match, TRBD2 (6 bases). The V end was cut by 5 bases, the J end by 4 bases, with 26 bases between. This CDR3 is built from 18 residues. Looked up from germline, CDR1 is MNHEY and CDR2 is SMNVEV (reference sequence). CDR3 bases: TGTGCCAGCAGTCTGGCGACCCCAGGCTCTGGGGGGATAGAGACCCAGTACTTC. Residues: CASSLATPGSGGIETQYF.

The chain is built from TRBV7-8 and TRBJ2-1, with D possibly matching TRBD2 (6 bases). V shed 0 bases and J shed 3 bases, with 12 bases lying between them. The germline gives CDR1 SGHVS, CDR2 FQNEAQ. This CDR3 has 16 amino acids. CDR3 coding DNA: TGTGCCAGCAGCTTAGCCCGCGGGGCGTTCTACAATGAGCAGTTCTTC. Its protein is CASSLARGAFYNEQFF. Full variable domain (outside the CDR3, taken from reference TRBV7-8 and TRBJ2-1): GAGVSQSPRYKVAKRGQDVALRCDPISGHVSLFWYQQALGQGPEFLTYFQNEAQLDKSGLPSDRFFAERPEGSVSTLKIQRTQQEDSAVYLCASSLARGAFYNEQFFGPGTRLTVL.

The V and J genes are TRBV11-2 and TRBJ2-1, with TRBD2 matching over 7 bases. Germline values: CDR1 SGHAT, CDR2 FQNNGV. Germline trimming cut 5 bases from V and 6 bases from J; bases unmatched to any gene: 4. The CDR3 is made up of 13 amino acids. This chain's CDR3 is CASSPRLANEQFF. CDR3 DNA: TGTGCCAGCAGCCCGAGACTAGCCAATGAGCAGTTCTTC.

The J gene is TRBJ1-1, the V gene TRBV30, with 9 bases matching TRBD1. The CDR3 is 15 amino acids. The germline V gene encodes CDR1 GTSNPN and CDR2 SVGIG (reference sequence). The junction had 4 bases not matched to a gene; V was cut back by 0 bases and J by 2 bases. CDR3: CAWSVSGQGNTEAFF. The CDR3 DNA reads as TGTGCCTGGAGTGTTTCGGGACAGGGCAACACTGAAGCTTTCTTT.

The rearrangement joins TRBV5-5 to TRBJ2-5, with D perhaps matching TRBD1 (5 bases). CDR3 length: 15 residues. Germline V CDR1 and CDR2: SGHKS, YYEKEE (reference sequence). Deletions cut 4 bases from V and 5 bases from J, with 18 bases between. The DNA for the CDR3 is TGTGCCAGCAGCATCAACCCAGGGTTGTTGGAGACCCAGTACTTC. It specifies CASSINPGLLETQYF.

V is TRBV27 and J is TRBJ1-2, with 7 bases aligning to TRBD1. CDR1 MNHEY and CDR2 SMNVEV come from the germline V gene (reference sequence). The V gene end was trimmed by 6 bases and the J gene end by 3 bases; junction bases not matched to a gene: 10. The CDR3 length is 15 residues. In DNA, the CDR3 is TGTGCCAGCAGCCAGACAGGGTCTTTTTACTATGGCTACACCTTC. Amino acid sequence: CASSQTGSFYYGYTF.

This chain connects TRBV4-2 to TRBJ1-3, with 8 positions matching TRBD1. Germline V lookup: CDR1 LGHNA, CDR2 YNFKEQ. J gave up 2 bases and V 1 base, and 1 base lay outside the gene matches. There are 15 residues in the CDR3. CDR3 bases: TGTGCCAGCAGCCAAGCGACAGGGGCTGGAAACACCATATATTTT. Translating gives CASSQATGAGNTIYF.

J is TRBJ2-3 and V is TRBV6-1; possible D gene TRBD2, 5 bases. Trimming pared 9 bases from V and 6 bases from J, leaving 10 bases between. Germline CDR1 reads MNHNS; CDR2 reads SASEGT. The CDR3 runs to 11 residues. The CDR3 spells CASPTGDTQYF. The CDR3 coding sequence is TGTGCCAGTCCGACGGGGGATACGCAGTATTTT.

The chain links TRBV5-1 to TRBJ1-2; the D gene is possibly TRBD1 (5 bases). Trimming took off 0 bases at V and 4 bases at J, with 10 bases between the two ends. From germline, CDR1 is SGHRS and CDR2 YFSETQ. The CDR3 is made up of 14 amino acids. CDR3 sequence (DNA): TGCGCCAGCAGCTTGGGGGGGGGTCTCTATGGCTACACCTTC. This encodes CASSLGGGLYGYTF. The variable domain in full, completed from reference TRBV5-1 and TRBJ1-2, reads KAGVTQTPRYLIKTRGQQVTLSCSPISGHRSVSWYQQTPGQGLQFLFEYFSETQRNKGNFPGRFSGRQFSNSRSEMNVSTLELGDSALYLCASSLGGGLYGYTFGSGTRLTVV.

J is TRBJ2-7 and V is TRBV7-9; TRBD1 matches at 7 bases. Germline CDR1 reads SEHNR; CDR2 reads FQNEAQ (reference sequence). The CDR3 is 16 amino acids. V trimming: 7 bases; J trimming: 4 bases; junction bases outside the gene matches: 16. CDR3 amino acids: CASNPDDGTVPYEQYF. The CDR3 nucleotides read TGTGCCAGCAACCCTGATGACGGGACAGTCCCTTACGAGCAGTACTTC.

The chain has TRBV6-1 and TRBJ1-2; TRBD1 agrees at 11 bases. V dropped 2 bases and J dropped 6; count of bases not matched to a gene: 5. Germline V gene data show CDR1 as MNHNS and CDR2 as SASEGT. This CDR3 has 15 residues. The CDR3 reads CASSEPGTGGDGYTF. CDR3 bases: TGTGCCAGCAGTGAACCAGGGACAGGGGGAGATGGCTACACCTTC.

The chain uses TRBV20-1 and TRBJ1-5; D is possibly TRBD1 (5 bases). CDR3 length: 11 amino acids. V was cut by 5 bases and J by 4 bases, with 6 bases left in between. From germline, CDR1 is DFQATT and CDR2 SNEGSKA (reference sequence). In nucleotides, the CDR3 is TGCAGTGCTCAGGGTAATCAGCCCCAGCATTTT. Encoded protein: CSAQGNQPQHF.

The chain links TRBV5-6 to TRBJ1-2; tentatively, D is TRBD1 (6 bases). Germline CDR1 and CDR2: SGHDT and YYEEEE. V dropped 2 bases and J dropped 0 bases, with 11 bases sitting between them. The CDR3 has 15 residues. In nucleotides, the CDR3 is TGTGCCAGCAGCTTCACAGGGTTAGCTAACTATGGCTACACCTTC. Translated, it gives CASSFTGLANYGYTF.

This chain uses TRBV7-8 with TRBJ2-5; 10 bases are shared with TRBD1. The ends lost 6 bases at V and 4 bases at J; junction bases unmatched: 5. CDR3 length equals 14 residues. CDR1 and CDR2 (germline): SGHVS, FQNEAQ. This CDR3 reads CASSGQGEGETQYF. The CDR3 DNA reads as TGTGCCAGCAGTGGACAGGGGGAGGGAGAGACCCAGTACTTC.

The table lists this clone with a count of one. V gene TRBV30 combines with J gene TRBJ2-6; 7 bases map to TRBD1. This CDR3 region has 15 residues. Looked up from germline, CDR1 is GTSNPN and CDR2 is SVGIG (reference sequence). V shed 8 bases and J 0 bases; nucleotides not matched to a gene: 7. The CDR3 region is CATQGQASGANVLTF. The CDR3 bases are TGTGCCACACAGGGGCAGGCCTCTGGGGCCAACGTCCTGACTTTC.

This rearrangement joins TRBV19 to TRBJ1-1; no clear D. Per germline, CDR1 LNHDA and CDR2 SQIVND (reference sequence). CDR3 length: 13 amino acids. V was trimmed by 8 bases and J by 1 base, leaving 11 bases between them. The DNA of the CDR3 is TGTGCCAGTCGTTTCAGTGGGAACACTGAAGCTTTCTTT. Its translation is CASRFSGNTEAFF.

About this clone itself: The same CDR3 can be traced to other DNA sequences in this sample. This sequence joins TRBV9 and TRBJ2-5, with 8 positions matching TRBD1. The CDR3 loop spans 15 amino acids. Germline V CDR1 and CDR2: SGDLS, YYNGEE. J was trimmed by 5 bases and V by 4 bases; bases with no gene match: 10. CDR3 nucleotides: TGTGCCAGCAGCCCCGGTCAGGGGGCGAGGGAGACCCAGTACTTC. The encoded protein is CASSPGQGARETQYF.

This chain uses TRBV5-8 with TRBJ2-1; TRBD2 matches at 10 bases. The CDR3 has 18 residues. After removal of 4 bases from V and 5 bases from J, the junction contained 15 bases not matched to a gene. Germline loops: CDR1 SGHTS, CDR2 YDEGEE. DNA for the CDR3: TGTGCCAGCAGCCAAACCCGGGGCCTAGCGGGAGAACACAATGAGCAGTTCTTC. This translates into CASSQTRGLAGEHNEQFF. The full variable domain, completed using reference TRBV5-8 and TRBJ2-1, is EAGVTQSPTHLIKTRGQQATLRCSPISGHTSVYWYQQALGLGLQFLLWYDEGEERNRGNFPPRFSGRQFPNYSSELNVNALELEDSALYLCASSQTRGLAGEHNEQFFGPGTRLTVL.

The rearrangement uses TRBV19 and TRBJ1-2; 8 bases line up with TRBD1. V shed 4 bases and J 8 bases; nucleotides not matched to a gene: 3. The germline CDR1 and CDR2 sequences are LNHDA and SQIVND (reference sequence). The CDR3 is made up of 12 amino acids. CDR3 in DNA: TGTGCCAGTAGTAACAGGGGGGACGGCTACACCTTC. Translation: CASSNRGDGYTF.

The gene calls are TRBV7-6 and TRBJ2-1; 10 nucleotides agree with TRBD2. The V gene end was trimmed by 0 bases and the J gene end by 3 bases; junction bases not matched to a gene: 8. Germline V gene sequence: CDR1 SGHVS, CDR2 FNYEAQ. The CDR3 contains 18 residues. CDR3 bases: TGTGCCAGCAGCTTAGCCAGCGGGAGGGCCGCCTACTACAATGAGCAGTTCTTC. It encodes CASSLASGRAAYYNEQFF.

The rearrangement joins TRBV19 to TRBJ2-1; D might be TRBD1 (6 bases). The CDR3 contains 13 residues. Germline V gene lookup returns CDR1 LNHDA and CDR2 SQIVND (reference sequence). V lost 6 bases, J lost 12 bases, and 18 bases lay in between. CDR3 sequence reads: CASSPQGLGSQFF. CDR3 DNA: TGTGCCAGTAGCCCACAGGGTTTAGGATCGCAGTTCTTC.